These 9 T cell receptor beta chains share one sample of origin, sequenced in a study of identical twins. TCRdb redid the calling of the 5' RACE reads with MiXCR, one entry per CDR3 protein. The table has fewer than 900,000 distinct CDR3 sequences, 21% seen once. The same sample was also studied in work on T cells expressing NK-cell markers.

Sequencing was carried out using PBMCs. The origin of the receptors is a woman aged 18-29 years in good health.

This clonotype was observed a handful of times. The rearrangement joins TRBV5-1 to TRBJ2-2; D gene uncertain. CDR1 SGHRS and CDR2 YFSETQ come from the germline V gene. Trimming left V 3 bases short and J 2 bases short, with 11 bases between. The CDR3 has 15 residues. The CDR3 protein is CASSYSGLNTGELFF. The CDR3 DNA is TGCGCCAGCAGCTACTCAGGCCTCAACACCGGGGAGCTGTTTTTT. The variable domain in full, completed from reference TRBV5-1 and TRBJ2-2, reads KAGVTQTPRYLIKTRGQQVTLSCSPISGHRSVSWYQQTPGQGLQFLFEYFSETQRNKGNFPGRFSGRQFSNSRSEMNVSTLELGDSALYLCASSYSGLNTGELFFGEGSRLTVL.

This clonotype was seen ten or more times. The gene calls are TRBV29-1 and TRBJ1-2; no clear D. This CDR3 spans 10 amino acids. V was shortened by 5 bases and J by 4 bases, with 5 bases between the two germline ends. The germline V gene encodes CDR1 SQVTM and CDR2 ANQGSEA. For the CDR3, the DNA is TGCAGCGTTCCGGGCTATGGCTACACCTTC. Translated, it gives CSVPGYGYTF.

This clonotype was recorded many times. This chain joins TRBV7-9 and TRBJ1-4, with TRBD1 as a possible D gene (5 bases). CDR3 size: 15 residues. Per germline, CDR1 SEHNR and CDR2 FQNEAQ (reference sequence). V was clipped by 0 bases and J by 6 bases, with 11 bases between them. DNA of the CDR3: TGTGCCAGCAGCTTAGCATTTGGGACGGATGAAAAACTGTTTTTT. The encoded protein is CASSLAFGTDEKLFF. Supplemented by reference TRBV7-9 and TRBJ1-4, the full variable domain reads DTGVSQNPRHKITKRGQNVTFRCDPISEHNRLYWYRQTLGQGPEFLTYFQNEAQLEKSRLLSDRFSAERPKGSFSTLEIQRTEQGDSAMYLCASSLAFGTDEKLFFGSGTQLSVL.

This chain connects TRBV12-3 or TRBV12-4 to TRBJ2-3, with D possibly being TRBD1 or TRBD2 (5 bases each). This CDR3 contains 15 residues. V was shortened by 3 bases and J by 4 bases, with 14 bases between the two germline ends. CDR3 bases: TGTGCCAGCAGTTTCTCAGTGGGACGGCCAGATACGCAGTATTTT. It specifies CASSFSVGRPDTQYF.

This clonotype was seen a few times. This chain uses TRBV12-3 or TRBV12-4 with TRBJ2-1; D remains unclear. CDR3 length: 13 residues. V was cut by 4 bases and J by 6 bases, with 10 bases left in between. The CDR3 DNA reads as TGTGCCAGCAGTTCCCAGGCGCTCAATGAGCAGTTCTTC. The encoded protein is CASSSQALNEQFF.

V is TRBV5-1 and J is TRBJ2-1; D unresolved. V lost 2 bases to trimming and J lost 1 base, with 10 bases between them. CDR1 and CDR2 (germline): SGHRS, YFSETQ. The CDR3 spans 15 residues. For the CDR3, the DNA is TGCGCCAGCAGCTTAAGCCCCCTTTCCTACAATGAGCAGTTCTTC. Translation gives CASSLSPLSYNEQFF.

This clonotype was counted a few times. This chain connects TRBV12-3 or TRBV12-4 to TRBJ1-4; maybe TRBD1 (5 bases). V was pared by 4 bases and J by 8 bases, with 8 bases between. The CDR3 sequence is 12 residues long. CDR3 in amino acids: CASSSWGEKLFF. The CDR3 DNA is TGTGCCAGCAGTTCCTGGGGGGAAAAACTGTTTTTT.

This clonotype was seen many times. The CDR3, as DNA: TGCAGTGCTAGAGGGGGCGCGAACACTGAAGCTTTCTTT. It codes for CSARGGANTEAFF. V usage is TRBV20-1 and J usage is TRBJ1-1; possibly TRBD1 for D (5 bases). In germline, CDR1 is DFQATT, CDR2 SNEGSKA (reference sequence). The CDR3 is 13 amino acids. V was cut by 1 base and J by 1 base, with 7 bases left in between.

In this sample, this clonotype turned up many times. The genes are TRBV20-1 and TRBJ2-1, with 9 bases lining up with TRBD1. Germline CDR1 reads DFQATT; CDR2 reads SNEGSKA (reference sequence). This CDR3 is 14 amino acids long. Trimming removed 3 bases from V and 3 bases from J; junction bases left unmatched: 3. The CDR3 is CSASGDRDYNEQFF. In DNA form, the CDR3 reads TGCAGTGCTAGCGGGGACAGGGACTACAATGAGCAGTTCTTC.